The clone carrying this TCR beta chain has just one count. Between the trimmed V and J ends, which lost 7 bases and 2 bases, there was a span of 6 bases. From germline, CDR1 is MDHEN and CDR2 SYDVKM. CDR3 length: 11 amino acids. The data are from a study of blood T cell repertoires in COVID-19. Study background: T cells, B-cell-depleted T cells, or PBMCs supplied cDNA or gDNA.

Under the authors' procedure: Cell counts per sample came from amplifying reference gene primers. The table came from immunoSEQ multiplex PCR; TCRdb's copy has only in-frame clones and leaves some out. That table furnishes V, J and clone size, whereas the DNA furnished D and trimming. The sample holds around 170,000 clones, roughly 84% seen once. Sequenced: peripheral blood. The source of this sequence is a man in his late teens or twenties with active or convalescent COVID-19. The chain has TRBV28 and TRBJ2-7; a possible D gene is TRBD2 (5 bases). The CDR3 DNA is TGTGCCAGCAACGGGGCCTACGAGCAGTACTTC. It yields the protein CASNGAYEQYF.